This entry is about one T cell receptor beta chain. The antigen remains unidentified. Germline V gene data show CDR1 as MNHEY and CDR2 as SMNVEV (reference sequence). CDR3 size: 13 residues. The V end lost 6 bases, the J end lost 0 bases, and 8 bases lay between the germline ends. These data belong to a study of cytomegalovirus exposure and HLA in healthy donors. Broader study findings: In a later analysis, an Asian-associated ancestry cluster reportedly showed fewer N-insertions than the approximately 610-donor mean.

PCR primers comprised 60 Vbeta and 13 Jbeta primers. Assay: immunoSEQ multiplex PCR; the TCRdb copy retains only in-frame clones and omits some. This table holds about 120,000 clones, about 70% found once. The origin of this receptor is a male donor in good health and CMV-seronegative. This chain connects TRBV27 to TRBJ1-2; D gene ambiguous. The sequenced sample consisted of PBMCs. CDR3: CASSLLANYGYTF. The CDR3 nucleotides are TGTGCCAGCAGCCTACTAGCTAACTATGGCTACACCTTC.